The 19 T cell receptor beta chains listed next were all sequenced from one sample in a study of T cell responses to AZD1222 COVID-19 vaccine (dated by TCRdb to the early 2020s). Library construction relied on the immunoSEQ multiplex PCR assay. Here the immuneACCESS table is served through TCRdb, limited to in-frame sequences with V and J called. Missing clones are a known gap in these copies; in checked studies unresolved V genes cover under half, and the rest lacks a known reason. The sample has roughly 70,000 clones on record, 85% of them singletons. 20% of the sample is in the top ten clones. Explained via the paper, the time point label denotes: baseline before first vaccination. Here the sequenced sample was peripheral blood, taken on day 0 of AZD1222 vaccination. Source of these receptors: an adult in good health.

The genes are TRBV27 and TRBJ1-2; no clear D gene. Germline V lookup: CDR1 MNHEY, CDR2 SMNVEV (reference sequence). With 5 bases removed from V and 0 bases from J, the gap between germline ends came to 7 bases. The CDR3 spans 13 residues. Written as DNA, the CDR3 is TGTGCCAGCAGTATCGCCCCTAACTATGGCTACACCTTC. The encoded protein is CASSIAPNYGYTF.

The V call is TRBV2, the J call TRBJ1-4; maybe TRBD1 (6 bases). The CDR3 totals 15 residues. From germline, CDR1 is SNHLY and CDR2 FYNNEI. Trimming removed 8 bases from V and 5 bases from J, with 18 bases in between. CDR3 coding DNA: TGTGCCAGCGGGGGCCGTATCAGCTCCAATGAAAAACTGTTTTTT. Translation: CASGGRISSNEKLFF.

Written as DNA, the CDR3 is TGTGCCAGCAGCTCGTGGGCGGCGGGAGGCCGCGGGCAGTTCTTC. Protein product: CASSSWAAGGRGQFF. V usage is TRBV7-9 and J usage is TRBJ2-1; 8 bases fit TRBD2. This CDR3 spans 15 amino acids. The ends lost 4 bases at V and 12 bases at J; junction bases unmatched: 14. Germline values: CDR1 SEHNR, CDR2 FQNEAQ (reference sequence).

CDR3 nucleotides: TGTGCCAGCCAAGACAGACTGAACACTGAAGCTTTCTTT. Residues: CASQDRLNTEAFF. The V gene is TRBV19, the J gene TRBJ1-1; a weak D match, TRBD1 (5 bases). Trimming cost V 9 bases and J 0 bases, with 11 bases left between them. The germline V gene has CDR1 LNHDA and CDR2 SQIVND (reference sequence). The CDR3 is 13 amino acids.

CDR3 protein: CASSLSVNSYNEQFF. The CDR3 DNA is TGTGCCAGCAGCTTGTCCGTAAACTCCTACAATGAGCAGTTCTTC. J is TRBJ2-1 and V is TRBV11-2; D is ambiguous. This CDR3 is 15 amino acids long. Trimming removed 3 bases from V and 0 bases from J, with 9 bases in between. Per the germline V gene, CDR1 is SGHAT and CDR2 is FQNNGV.

V and J are TRBV2 and TRBJ2-7; D is possibly TRBD1 or TRBD2 (5 bases each). CDR3 size: 14 residues. Trimming shortened V by 6 bases and J by 0 bases, and 12 bases separated the two germline ends. Germline V gene lookup returns CDR1 SNHLY and CDR2 FYNNEI. CDR3 loop: CASRTGTVSYEQYF. DNA for the CDR3: TGTGCCAGCAGGACCGGGACGGTCTCCTACGAGCAGTACTTC.

CDR3 DNA sequence: TGTGCCAGCAGCTTAGGAGCTGCGAGCTCCTACGAGCAGTACTTC. Translating gives CASSLGAASSYEQYF. The J gene is TRBJ2-7, the V gene TRBV7-9; D gene ambiguous. There are 15 residues in the CDR3. Germline V gene lookup returns CDR1 SEHNR and CDR2 FQNEAQ (reference sequence). The V end was cut by 1 base, the J end by 0 bases, with 10 bases between. Looking up the rest from reference TRBV7-9 and TRBJ2-7 gives the full variable domain: DTGVSQNPRHKITKRGQNVTFRCDPISEHNRLYWYRQTLGQGPEFLTYFQNEAQLEKSRLLSDRFSAERPKGSFSTLEIQRTEQGDSAMYLCASSLGAASSYEQYFGPGTRLTVT.

This clone was counted a few times. The chain joins TRBV11-2 to TRBJ2-7; 8 positions agree with TRBD1. The CDR3 has 13 residues. The germline V gene has CDR1 SGHAT and CDR2 FQNNGV. After removal of 5 bases from V and 3 bases from J, the junction contained 3 bases not matched to a gene. This chain's CDR3 is CASSHGQGYEQYF. The CDR3 bases are TGTGCCAGCAGCCATGGACAGGGCTACGAGCAGTACTTC.

The rearrangement uses TRBV2 and TRBJ2-1; 15 positions agree with TRBD2. V dropped 6 bases and J dropped 8; count of bases not matched to a gene: 5. Germline V gene lookup returns CDR1 SNHLY and CDR2 FYNNEI. CDR3 length equals 15 residues. CDR3 in DNA: TGTGCCAGCAGCCCGGGACTAGCGGGAGGAGATGAGCAGTTCTTC. This translates into CASSPGLAGGDEQFF.

J is TRBJ2-1 and V is TRBV5-1; the match to TRBD2 covers 8 bases. Per the germline V gene, CDR1 is SGHRS and CDR2 is YFSETQ. The J segment lost 7 bases and the V segment lost 1 base, leaving 16 bases of the junction unmatched. The CDR3 is made up of 18 amino acids. CDR3 nucleotides: TGCGCCAGCAGCTTGTCCATCCGAGGACTAGCCGGGCTTAATGAGCAGTTCTTC. Amino acid sequence: CASSLSIRGLAGLNEQFF.

The gene calls are TRBV7-3 and TRBJ2-1, with 8 bases fitting TRBD2. CDR1 and CDR2 (germline): SGHTA, FQGTGA. The CDR3 length is 15 residues. Germline trimming cut 5 bases from V and 8 bases from J; bases unmatched to any gene: 11. The CDR3 DNA sequence: TGTGCCAGCAGCCTCAGCGGGGGCTCCGGGGATGAGCAGTTCTTC. Translation: CASSLSGGSGDEQFF.

The rearrangement links TRBV10-1 to TRBJ2-5; D might be TRBD2 (5 bases). Germline assignment: CDR1 WNHNN and CDR2 SYGVQD (reference sequence). CDR3 length: 13 amino acids. The CDR3 region has the DNA TGCGCGGGAGAGAGGGTCACGCAAGAGACCCAGTACTTC. Translating it yields CAGERVTQETQYF.

The chain joins TRBV2 to TRBJ2-2; tentatively, D is TRBD1 (6 bases). This CDR3 is 13 amino acids long. The ends were cut back, 8 bases at V and 1 base at J, with 8 bases in the middle. Germline CDR1 reads SNHLY; CDR2 reads FYNNEI. Written as DNA, the CDR3 is TGTGCCAGCGACAGGAAGAACACCGGGGAGCTGTTTTTT. This sequence encodes CASDRKNTGELFF. Full variable domain (outside the CDR3, taken from reference TRBV2 and TRBJ2-2): EPEVTQTPSHQVTQMGQEVILRCVPISNHLYFYWYRQILGQKVEFLVSFYNNEISEKSEIFDDQFSVERPDGSNFTLKIRSTKLEDSAMYFCASDRKNTGELFFGEGSRLTVL.

CDR3 sequence: CASNFRQGKNEQYF. The CDR3 bases are TGTGCCAGCAACTTTCGACAGGGGAAGAACGAGCAGTACTTC. The rearrangement uses TRBV6-5 and TRBJ2-7, with TRBD1 matching over 8 bases. The germline gives CDR1 MNHEY, CDR2 SVGAGI. The CDR3 is made up of 14 amino acids. Germline trimming cut 7 bases from V and 5 bases from J; bases unmatched to any gene: 10.

This clone was counted a few times. The genes are TRBV2 and TRBJ1-2; 11 positions agree with TRBD1. The CDR3 totals 14 residues. V shed 5 bases, J shed 4 bases, and the junction held 3 bases outside the gene matches. CDR1 SNHLY and CDR2 FYNNEI come from the germline V gene. The CDR3 region is CASSRDRGSYGYTF. CDR3 DNA sequence: TGTGCCAGCAGTCGGGACAGGGGGTCCTATGGCTACACCTTC.

The rearrangement joins TRBV6-5 to TRBJ1-1, with a weak D call TRBD1 (5 bases). Trimming left V 8 bases short and J 2 bases short, with 15 bases between. The CDR3 covers 14 residues. Germline CDR1 reads MNHEY; CDR2 reads SVGAGI. The CDR3 loop is CASESGATNTEAFF. DNA for the CDR3: TGTGCCAGCGAATCCGGGGCTACCAACACTGAAGCTTTCTTT.

The V call is TRBV7-2, the J call TRBJ2-5, with 9 bases identical to TRBD2. The V segment lost 5 bases and the J segment 5 bases; nucleotides outside the gene matches: 9. CDR1 and CDR2 from the germline V gene are SGHTA and FQGNSA. The CDR3 is 15 amino acids. The CDR3: CASSPNSGSLETQYF. The CDR3 nucleotides are TGTGCCAGCAGCCCTAATAGCGGGAGTCTGGAGACCCAGTACTTC.

This chain joins TRBV6-5 and TRBJ1-1, with TRBD1 matching 7 bases. The CDR3 extends over 14 amino acids. Trimming removed 6 bases from V and 4 bases from J; junction bases left unmatched: 8. The germline V gene encodes CDR1 MNHEY and CDR2 SVGAGI. CDR3 nucleotide sequence: TGTGCCAGCAGGTACCGACAGGGAGGCACTGAAGCTTTCTTT. It translates to CASRYRQGGTEAFF.

V usage is TRBV23-1 and J usage is TRBJ2-7, with TRBD1 matching over 11 bases. TRBV23-1 is flagged as an ORF with uncertain function. V trimming: 6 bases; J trimming: 5 bases; junction bases outside the gene matches: 6. This CDR3 has 14 amino acids. The CDR3 spells CASRDRGRPNEQYF. In nucleotides, the CDR3 is TGCGCCAGCAGGGACAGGGGGCGTCCCAACGAGCAGTACTTC.